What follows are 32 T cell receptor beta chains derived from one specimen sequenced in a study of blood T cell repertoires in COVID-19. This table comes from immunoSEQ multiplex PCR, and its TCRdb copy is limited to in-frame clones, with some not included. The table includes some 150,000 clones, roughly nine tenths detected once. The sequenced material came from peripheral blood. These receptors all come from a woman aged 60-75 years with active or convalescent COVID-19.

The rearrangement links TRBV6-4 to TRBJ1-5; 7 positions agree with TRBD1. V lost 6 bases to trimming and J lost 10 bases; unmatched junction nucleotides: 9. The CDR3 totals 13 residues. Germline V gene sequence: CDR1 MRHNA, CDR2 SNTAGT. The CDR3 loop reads CASSRDRSGPQHF. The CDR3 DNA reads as TGTGCCAGCAGCCGGGACAGAAGCGGCCCCCAGCATTTT.

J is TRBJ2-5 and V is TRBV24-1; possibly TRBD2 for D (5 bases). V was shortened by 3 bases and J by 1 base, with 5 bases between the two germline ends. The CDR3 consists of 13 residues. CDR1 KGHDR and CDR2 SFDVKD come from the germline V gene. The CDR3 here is CATSDGSQETQYF. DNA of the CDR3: TGTGCCACCAGTGATGGGAGCCAAGAGACCCAGTACTTC.

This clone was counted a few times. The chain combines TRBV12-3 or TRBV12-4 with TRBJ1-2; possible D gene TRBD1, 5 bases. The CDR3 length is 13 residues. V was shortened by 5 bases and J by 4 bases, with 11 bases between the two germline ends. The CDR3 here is CASSIQGSYGYTF. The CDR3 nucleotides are TGTGCCAGCAGTATCCAGGGAAGCTATGGCTACACCTTC.

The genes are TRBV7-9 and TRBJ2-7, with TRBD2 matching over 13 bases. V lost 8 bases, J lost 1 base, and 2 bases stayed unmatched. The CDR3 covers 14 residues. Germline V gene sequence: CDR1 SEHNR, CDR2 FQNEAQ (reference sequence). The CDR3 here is CASLGLAGSYEQYF. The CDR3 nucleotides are TGTGCCAGCCTGGGACTAGCGGGGTCCTACGAGCAGTACTTC.

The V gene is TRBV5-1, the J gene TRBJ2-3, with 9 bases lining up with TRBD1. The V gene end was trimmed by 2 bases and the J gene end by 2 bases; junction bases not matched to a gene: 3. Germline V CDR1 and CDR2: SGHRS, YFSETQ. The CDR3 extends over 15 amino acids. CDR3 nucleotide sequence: TGCGCCAGCAGCTTATACAGGGGGCCCACAGATACGCAGTATTTT. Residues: CASSLYRGPTDTQYF.

CDR3 loop: CASSDSAGTYNEQFF. The CDR3, as DNA: TGTGCCAGCAGTGACTCGGCAGGGACTTACAATGAGCAGTTCTTC. V gene TRBV6-4 combines with J gene TRBJ2-1; D perhaps matches TRBD2 (6 bases). Trimming cost V 0 bases and J 4 bases, with 10 bases left between them. Per germline, CDR1 MRHNA and CDR2 SNTAGT. This CDR3 contains 15 residues.

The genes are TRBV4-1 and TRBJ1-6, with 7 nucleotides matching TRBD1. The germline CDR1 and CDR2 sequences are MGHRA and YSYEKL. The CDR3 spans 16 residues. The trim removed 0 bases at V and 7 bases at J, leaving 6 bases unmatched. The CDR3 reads CASSQEGGRENSPLHF. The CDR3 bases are TGCGCCAGCAGCCAAGAAGGGGGCCGTGAGAATTCACCCCTCCACTTT.

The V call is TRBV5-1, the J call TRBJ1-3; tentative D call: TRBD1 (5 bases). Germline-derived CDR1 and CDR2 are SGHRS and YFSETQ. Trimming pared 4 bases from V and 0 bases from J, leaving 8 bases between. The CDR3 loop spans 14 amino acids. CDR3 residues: CASSRDSSGNTIYF. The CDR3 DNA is TGCGCCAGCAGCAGGGACTCCTCTGGAAACACCATATATTTT.

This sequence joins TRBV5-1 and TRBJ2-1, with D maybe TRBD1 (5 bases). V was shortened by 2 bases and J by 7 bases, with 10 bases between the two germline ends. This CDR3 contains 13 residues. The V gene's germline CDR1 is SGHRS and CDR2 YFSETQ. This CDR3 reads CASSFDSWNEQFF. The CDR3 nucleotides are TGCGCCAGCAGCTTTGACAGCTGGAATGAGCAGTTCTTC.

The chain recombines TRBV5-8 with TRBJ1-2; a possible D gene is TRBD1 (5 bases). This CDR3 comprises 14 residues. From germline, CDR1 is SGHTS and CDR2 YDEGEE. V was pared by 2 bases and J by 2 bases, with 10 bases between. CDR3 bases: TGTGCCAGCAGCTTAGAATCAGGGAACTATGGCTACACCTTC. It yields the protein CASSLESGNYGYTF.

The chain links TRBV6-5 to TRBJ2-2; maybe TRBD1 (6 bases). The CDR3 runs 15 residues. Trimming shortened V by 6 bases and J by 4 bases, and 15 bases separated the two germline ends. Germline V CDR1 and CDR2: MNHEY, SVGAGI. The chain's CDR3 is CASRPYDRFTGELFF. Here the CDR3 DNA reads TGTGCCAGCAGACCATACGACAGGTTCACCGGGGAGCTGTTTTTT.

This CDR3 is CASSFSGGTVNTEAFF. The CDR3 DNA is TGTGCCAGCAGCTTTTCGGGCGGGACGGTGAACACTGAAGCTTTCTTT. The chain has TRBV5-6 and TRBJ1-1; maybe TRBD1 (5 bases). CDR3 length: 16 residues. The germline gives CDR1 SGHDT, CDR2 YYEEEE. Trimming removed 2 bases from V and 0 bases from J, with 14 bases in between.

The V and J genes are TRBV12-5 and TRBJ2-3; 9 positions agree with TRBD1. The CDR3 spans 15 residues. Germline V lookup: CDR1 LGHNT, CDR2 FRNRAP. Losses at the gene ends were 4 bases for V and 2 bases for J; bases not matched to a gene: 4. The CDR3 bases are TGTGCTAGTGGTTCGGGACAGGGAATCACAGATACGCAGTATTTT. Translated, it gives CASGSGQGITDTQYF. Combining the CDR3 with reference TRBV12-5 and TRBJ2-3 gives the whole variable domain DARVTQTPRHKVTEMGQEVTMRCQPILGHNTVFWYRQTMMQGLELLAYFRNRAPLDDSGMPKDRFSAEMPDATLATLKIQPSEPRDSAVYFCASGSGQGITDTQYFGPGTRLTVL.

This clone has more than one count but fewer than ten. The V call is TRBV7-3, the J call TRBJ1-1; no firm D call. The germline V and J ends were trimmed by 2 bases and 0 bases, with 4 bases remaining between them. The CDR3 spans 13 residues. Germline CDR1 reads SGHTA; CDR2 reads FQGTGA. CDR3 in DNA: TGTGCCAGCAGCTTATCCGTGAACACTGAAGCTTTCTTT. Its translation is CASSLSVNTEAFF.

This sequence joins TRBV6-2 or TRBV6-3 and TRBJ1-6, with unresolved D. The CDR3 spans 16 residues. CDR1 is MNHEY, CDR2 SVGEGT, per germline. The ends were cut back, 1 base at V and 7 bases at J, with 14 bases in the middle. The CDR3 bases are TGTGCCAGCAGTTACTTCGGGGAAACGGCAAATTCACCCCTCCACTTT. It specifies CASSYFGETANSPLHF.

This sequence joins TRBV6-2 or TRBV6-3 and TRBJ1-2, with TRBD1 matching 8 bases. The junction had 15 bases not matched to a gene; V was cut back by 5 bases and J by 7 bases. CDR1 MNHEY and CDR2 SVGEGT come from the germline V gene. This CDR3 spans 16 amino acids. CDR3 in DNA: TGTGCCAGCAGTCCGCTCCAGGCAGGGGGCTTGCGTGGCTACACCTTC. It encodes CASSPLQAGGLRGYTF.

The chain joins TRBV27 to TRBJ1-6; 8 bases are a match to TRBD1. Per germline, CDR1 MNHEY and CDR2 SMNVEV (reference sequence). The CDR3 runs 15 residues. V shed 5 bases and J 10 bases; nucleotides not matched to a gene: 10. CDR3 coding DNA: TGTGCCAGCAGTCTTGCCGGACAGGGAGGCTCACCCCTCCACTTT. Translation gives CASSLAGQGGSPLHF.

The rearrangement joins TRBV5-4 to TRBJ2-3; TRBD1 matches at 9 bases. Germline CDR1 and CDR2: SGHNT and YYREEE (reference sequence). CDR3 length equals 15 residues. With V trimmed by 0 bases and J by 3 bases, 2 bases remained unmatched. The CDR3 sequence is CASSLDGTGTDTQYF. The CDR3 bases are TGTGCCAGCAGCTTGGACGGGACAGGGACAGATACGCAGTATTTT.

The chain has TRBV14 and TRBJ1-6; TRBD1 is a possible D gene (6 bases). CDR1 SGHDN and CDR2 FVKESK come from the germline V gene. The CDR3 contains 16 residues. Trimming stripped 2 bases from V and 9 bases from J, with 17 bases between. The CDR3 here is CASSQLQRGSGSPLHF. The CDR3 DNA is TGTGCCAGCAGCCAACTCCAAAGGGGGAGCGGTTCACCCCTCCACTTT.

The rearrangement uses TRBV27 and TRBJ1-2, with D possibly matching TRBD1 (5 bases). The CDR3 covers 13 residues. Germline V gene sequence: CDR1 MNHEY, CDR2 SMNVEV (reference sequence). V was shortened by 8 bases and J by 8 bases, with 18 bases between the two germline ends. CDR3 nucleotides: TGTGCCAGCTCTAGCGTAGCAGGGAACGGCTACACCTTC. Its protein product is CASSSVAGNGYTF.

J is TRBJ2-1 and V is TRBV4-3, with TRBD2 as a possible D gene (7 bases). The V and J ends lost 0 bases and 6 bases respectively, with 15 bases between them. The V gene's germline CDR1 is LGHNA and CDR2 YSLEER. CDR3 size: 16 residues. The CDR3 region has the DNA TGCGCCAGCAGCCAAGATAGCCGGGGGGCTTTCAATGAGCAGTTCTTC. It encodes CASSQDSRGAFNEQFF.

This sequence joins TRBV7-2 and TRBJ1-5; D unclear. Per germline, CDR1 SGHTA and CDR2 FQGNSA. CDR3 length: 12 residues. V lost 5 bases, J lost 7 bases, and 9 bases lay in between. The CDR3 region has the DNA TGTGCCAGCAGCCTCGCGGGACAGCCCCAGCATTTT. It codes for CASSLAGQPQHF.

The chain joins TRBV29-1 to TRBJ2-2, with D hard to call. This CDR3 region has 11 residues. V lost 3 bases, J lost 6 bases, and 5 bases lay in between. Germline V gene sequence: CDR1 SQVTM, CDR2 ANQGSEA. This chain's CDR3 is CSVDRSGELFF. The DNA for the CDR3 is TGCAGCGTTGACAGGTCCGGGGAGCTGTTTTTT.

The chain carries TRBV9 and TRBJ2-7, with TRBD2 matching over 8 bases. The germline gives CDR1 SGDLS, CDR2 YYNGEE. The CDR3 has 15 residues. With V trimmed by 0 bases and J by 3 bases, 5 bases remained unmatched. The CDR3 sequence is CASSVEIAGLYEQYF. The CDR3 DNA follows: TGTGCCAGCAGCGTAGAAATAGCGGGGCTCTACGAGCAGTACTTC.

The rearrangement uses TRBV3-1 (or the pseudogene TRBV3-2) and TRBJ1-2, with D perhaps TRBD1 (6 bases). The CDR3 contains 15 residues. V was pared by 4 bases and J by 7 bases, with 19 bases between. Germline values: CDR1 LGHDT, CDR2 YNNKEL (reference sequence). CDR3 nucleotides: TGTGCCAGCAGCCCTCGGGGCTCGCGGGGGCTTGGCTACACCTTC. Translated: CASSPRGSRGLGYTF.

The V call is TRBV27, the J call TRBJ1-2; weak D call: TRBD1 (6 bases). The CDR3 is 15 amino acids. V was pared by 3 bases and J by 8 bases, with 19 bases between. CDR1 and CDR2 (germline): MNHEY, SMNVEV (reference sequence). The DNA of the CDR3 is TGTGCCAGCAGTTTTGACGCAGGGGCGATGGGGGGCTACACCTTC. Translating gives CASSFDAGAMGGYTF.

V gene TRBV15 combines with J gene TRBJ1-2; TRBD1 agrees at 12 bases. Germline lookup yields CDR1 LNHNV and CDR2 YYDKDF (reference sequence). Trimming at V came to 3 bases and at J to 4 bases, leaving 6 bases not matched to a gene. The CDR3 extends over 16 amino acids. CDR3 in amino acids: CATSSAGTGGPYGYTF. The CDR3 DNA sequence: TGTGCCACCAGCAGTGCCGGGACAGGGGGCCCCTATGGCTACACCTTC.

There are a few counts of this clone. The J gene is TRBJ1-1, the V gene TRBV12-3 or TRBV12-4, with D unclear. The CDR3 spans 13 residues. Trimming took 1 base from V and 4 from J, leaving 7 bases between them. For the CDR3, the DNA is TGTGCCAGCAGTTTAGGGTTCAGCACTGAAGCTTTCTTT. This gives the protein CASSLGFSTEAFF.

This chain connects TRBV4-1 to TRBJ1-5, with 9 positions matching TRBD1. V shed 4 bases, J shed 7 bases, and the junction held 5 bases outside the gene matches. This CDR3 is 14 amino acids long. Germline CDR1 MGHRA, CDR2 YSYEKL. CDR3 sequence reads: CASSPGQGRQPQHF. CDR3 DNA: TGCGCCAGCAGCCCTGGACAGGGGAGACAGCCCCAGCATTTT.

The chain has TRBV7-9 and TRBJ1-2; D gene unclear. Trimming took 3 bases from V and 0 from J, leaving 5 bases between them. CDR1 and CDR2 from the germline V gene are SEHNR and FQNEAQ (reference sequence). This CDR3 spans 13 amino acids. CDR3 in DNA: TGTGCCAGCAGCTTGAACACTAACTATGGCTACACCTTC. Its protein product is CASSLNTNYGYTF.

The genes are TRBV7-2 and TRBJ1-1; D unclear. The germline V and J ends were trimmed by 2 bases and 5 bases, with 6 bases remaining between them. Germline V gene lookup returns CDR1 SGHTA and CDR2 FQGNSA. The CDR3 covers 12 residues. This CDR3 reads CASSLTGTEAFF. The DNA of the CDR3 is TGTGCCAGCAGCTTAACCGGGACTGAAGCTTTCTTT.

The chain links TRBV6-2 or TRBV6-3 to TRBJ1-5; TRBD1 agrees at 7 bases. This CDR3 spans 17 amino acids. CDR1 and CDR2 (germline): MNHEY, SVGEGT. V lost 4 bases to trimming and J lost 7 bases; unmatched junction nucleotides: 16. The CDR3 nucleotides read TGTGCCAGCAGTTCGCGACAGGGAAACGCGGTTGGGCAGCCCCAGCATTTT. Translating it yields CASSSRQGNAVGQPQHF.